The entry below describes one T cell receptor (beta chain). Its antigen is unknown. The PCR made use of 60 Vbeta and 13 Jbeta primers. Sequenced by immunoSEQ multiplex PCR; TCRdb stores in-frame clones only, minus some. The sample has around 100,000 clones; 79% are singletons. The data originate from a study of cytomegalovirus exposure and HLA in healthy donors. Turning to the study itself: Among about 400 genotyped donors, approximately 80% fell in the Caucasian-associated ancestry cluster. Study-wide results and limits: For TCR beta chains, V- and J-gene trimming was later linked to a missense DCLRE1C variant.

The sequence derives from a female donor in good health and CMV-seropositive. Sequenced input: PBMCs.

This chain's CDR3 is CASSFNQLPTDTQYF. The CDR3 DNA is TGTGCCAGCAGCTTCAACCAACTACCCACAGATACGCAGTATTTT. J is TRBJ2-3 and V is TRBV11-1; D remains ambiguous. The V gene's germline CDR1 is SGHAT and CDR2 FQDESV (reference sequence). V was cut by 3 bases and J by 2 bases, with 12 bases left in between. The length of the CDR3 is 15 residues.